This is a list of T cell receptor beta chains from one sample in a study of spatial heterogeneity in lung cancer. TCRdb independently ran MiXCR on the 5' RACE reads; one entry per CDR3 protein. Altogether some 22,000 distinct CDR3 sequences are present, 5.8% being singletons, with the ten largest covering less than 35%. The sequencing here drew on PBMCs, taken at surgery. These receptors were collected from a male donor with early-stage non-small cell lung cancer. Each CDR3 is given with its conserved first and last residue. A D gene is named only where the DNA matches it firmly. Where a row states a size, it is once, few, many or the class of an expanded clone; other rows omit it.

TRBJ2-7	many	NA	TRBV29-1	TGCAGCGTTCGCACAGGCTCCTACGAGCAGTACTTC	CSVRTGSYEQYF
TRBJ1-2	many	NA	TRBV21-1	TGTGCCAGCAGCACTGCTTCCGGGACAGGGAATTCTTTCTATGGCTACACCTTC	CASSTASGTGNSFYGYTF
TRBJ2-4	few	TRBD2	TRBV7-2	TGTGCCAGCAGCCCAGGACTAGCGAGGAGGATTCAGTACTTC	CASSPGLARRIQYF
TRBJ2-7	few	TRBD1	TRBV3-1	TGTGCCAGCAGCCAAGGGTCCGGGACAGGTAACTACGAGCAGTACTTC	CASSQGSGTGNYEQYF
TRBJ2-1	many	TRBD1	TRBV24-1	TGTGCCACCAGTGAGCCCACAGGGGGCGGGAATGAGCAGTTCTTC	CATSEPTGGGNEQFF
TRBJ1-4	many	TRBD1	TRBV7-2	TGTGCCAGCAGCTCAAAAACAGGGGGGAATGAAAAACTGTTTTTT	CASSSKTGGNEKLFF
TRBJ2-5	NA	NA	TRBV7-2	TGTGCCAGCAGCTTAGTCGGGGGTATCCAAGAGACCCAGTACTTC	CASSLVGGIQETQYF
TRBJ2-2	many	NA	TRBV27	TGTGCCAGCAGTCCACCCTCTTTAAGGGCTGGCACCGGGGAGCTGTTTTTT	CASSPPSLRAGTGELFF
TRBJ2-7	many	TRBD1	TRBV7-9	TGTGCCAGCAGCTCGCCGGGACAGGGGGCCGAGCAGTACTTC	CASSSPGQGAEQYF
TRBJ2-7	many	NA	TRBV29-1	TGCAGCGTGCAGGGGACGTACTACGAGCAGTACTTC	CSVQGTYYEQYF
TRBJ1-2	medium-sized	NA	TRBV7-2	TGTGCCAGCAGCACGACTGCGGAGAGGGGGTACTATGGCTACACCTTC	CASSTTAERGYYGYTF
TRBJ2-7	few	NA	TRBV5-6	TGTGCCAGCAGCTTGGTGACGTACGAGCAGTACTTC	CASSLVTYEQYF
TRBJ2-3	few	TRBD1	TRBV12-3/TRBV12-4	TGTGCCAGCAGTTTAGGACAGGGCCTGAATACGCAGTATTTT	CASSLGQGLNTQYF
TRBJ2-7	many	NA	TRBV18	TGTGCCAGCTCACCAAACCCAAAAGACGAGCAGTACTTC	CASSPNPKDEQYF
TRBJ1-1	many	NA	TRBV5-5	TGTGCCAGCAGCTTGGGCTGGGGCACTGAAGCTTTCTTT	CASSLGWGTEAFF
TRBJ2-3	NA	NA	TRBV6-2/TRBV6-3	TGTGCCAGCCACTGGGCTAGCACAGATACGCAGTATTTT	CASHWASTDTQYF
TRBJ2-3	many	NA	TRBV19	TGTGCCAGTTCGGTCGGCACAGATACGCAGTATTTT	CASSVGTDTQYF
TRBJ2-5	many	NA	TRBV7-6	TGTGCCAGCAGCTTAGTTTTAGGCCAAGACGAGACCCAGTACTTC	CASSLVLGQDETQYF
TRBJ1-1	many	TRBD1	TRBV11-2	TGTGCCAGCAGCTTGGGACAGGCGAACACTGAAGCTTTCTTT	CASSLGQANTEAFF
TRBJ2-5	few	NA	TRBV5-1	TGCGCCAGCAGTTTCAGGGGCCCGGAGACCCAGTACTTC	CASSFRGPETQYF
TRBJ1-2	many	NA	TRBV12-3/TRBV12-4	TGTGCCAGCAGACAGACAGGACTAGCTAACTATGGCTACACCTTC	CASRQTGLANYGYTF
TRBJ1-5	many	TRBD1	TRBV27	TGTGCCAGCAGGGGGACAGGAGGTCTGAGCAATCAGCCCCAGCATTTT	CASRGTGGLSNQPQHF
TRBJ1-6	many	TRBD1	TRBV5-4	TGTGCCAGCAGCTTGGAACAGGGGAATTCACCCCTCCACTTT	CASSLEQGNSPLHF
TRBJ1-5	many	NA	TRBV28	TGTGCCAGCAGTACCGCCCAAGGGGATCAGCCCCAGCATTTT	CASSTAQGDQPQHF
TRBJ1-2	many	TRBD1	TRBV2	TGTGCCAGCAGTCAGACAGGGGGCGATGGCTACACCTTC	CASSQTGGDGYTF
TRBJ2-5	many	NA	TRBV5-4	TGTGCCAGCACCCGACCGGGGCCCCTCAGGGAGACCCAGTACTTC	CASTRPGPLRETQYF
TRBJ2-7	few	TRBD1	TRBV20-1	TGCAGTGCGCGGAGGACAGGGGGGGCTCCAGAGCAGTACTTC	CSARRTGGAPEQYF
TRBJ1-3	many	NA	TRBV5-1	TGCGCCAGCAGCCGTCTTCCATCTGGAAACACCATATATTTT	CASSRLPSGNTIYF
TRBJ2-7	many	NA	TRBV7-9	TGTGCCAGCAGCAATGCCGGGCAGGGAAGCTCCTACGAGCAGTACTTC	CASSNAGQGSSYEQYF
TRBJ2-7	many	TRBD1	TRBV5-1	TGCGCCAGCAGCCCGACAGGGGGTTCCTACGAGCAGTACTTC	CASSPTGGSYEQYF
TRBJ1-1	many	NA	TRBV27	TGTGCCAGCAGTTTATCGAGTCGGGGATGGATGAACACTGAAGCTTTCTTT	CASSLSSRGWMNTEAFF
TRBJ1-4	many	NA	TRBV5-1	TGCGCCAGCAGCCTGGTTGGAGCAACTAATGAAAAACTGTTTTTT	CASSLVGATNEKLFF
TRBJ1-5	many	NA	TRBV27	TGTGCCAGCACCACGGGGCTCCCGGGCCAGCCCCAGCATTTT	CASTTGLPGQPQHF
TRBJ1-2	many	NA	TRBV6-5	TGTGCCAGCAGTTACTCGGGACGACAGAGCCATGGCTACACCTTC	CASSYSGRQSHGYTF
TRBJ2-1	NA	NA	TRBV7-3	TGTGCCAGCAGCCCCGGGACAAGGGGTTTTAATGAGCAGTTCTTC	CASSPGTRGFNEQFF
TRBJ1-5	many	NA	TRBV27	TGTGCCAGCAGTTCCACAGTAGGTCTGCCCCAGCATTTT	CASSSTVGLPQHF
TRBJ1-5	many	NA	TRBV30	TGTGCCTGGAGTGTACGGCAGGGTGGGCAGCCCCAGCATTTT	CAWSVRQGGQPQHF
TRBJ1-2	many	TRBD1	TRBV11-2	TGTGCCAGCAGCGTTGACAGGGGAGGCGGTGGCTACACCTTC	CASSVDRGGGGYTF
TRBJ1-1	NA	TRBD1	TRBV18	TGTGCCGCTGCCCCCACCTTGGACAGGGAGTTTGAAGCTTTCTTT	CAAAPTLDREFEAFF
TRBJ2-1	many	TRBD1	TRBV12-3/TRBV12-4	TGTGCCAGCAGTTGGACAGGGGTTAACAATGAGCAGTTCTTC	CASSWTGVNNEQFF
TRBJ2-3	many	NA	TRBV7-9	TGTGCCAGCAGCCTCATGGGCCAGAGCACAGATACGCAGTATTTT	CASSLMGQSTDTQYF
TRBJ2-1	many	NA	TRBV7-7	TGTGCCAGCAGTTTAGGGCGCACCTACAATGAGCAGTTCTTC	CASSLGRTYNEQFF
TRBJ1-2	many	TRBD1	TRBV7-8	TGTGCCAGCAGCTTAACAGGGGTAGGCTACACCTTC	CASSLTGVGYTF
TRBJ2-7	many	TRBD1	TRBV6-2/TRBV6-3	TGTGCCAGCAGATTCTTGGGGACAGGGATGCACGAGCAGTACTTC	CASRFLGTGMHEQYF
TRBJ1-1	many	TRBD1	TRBV7-2	TGTGCCAGCAGATTTAACAGGGGTTCGGCTTTCTTT	CASRFNRGSAFF
TRBJ1-3	many	NA	TRBV3-1	TGTGCCAGCCGGGACGCTGGAAACACCATATATTTT	CASRDAGNTIYF
TRBJ1-6	NA	NA	TRBV5-6	TGTGCCAGCAGCTCAACGGGACGGGAGGCTTCACCCCTCCACTTT	CASSSTGREASPLHF
TRBJ2-2	many	NA	TRBV7-9	TGTGCCAGCAGCATCCGGACGGCGAACACCGGGGAGCTGTTTTTT	CASSIRTANTGELFF
TRBJ2-2	many	NA	TRBV3-1	TGTGCCAGCAGCCAGTTTGTAGGGGACACCGGGGAGCTGTTTTTT	CASSQFVGDTGELFF
TRBJ2-1	many	NA	TRBV12-2	TGTGCAAGTCGCTATTATCAATTTGCCGGGACTAGCGGGAAAAATGAGCAGTTCTTC	CASRYYQFAGTSGKNEQFF
TRBJ2-2	many	NA	TRBV11-2	TGTGCCAGCAGCCCTGGTTTGAGAGCTAGAAACACCGGGGAGCTGTTTTTT	CASSPGLRARNTGELFF
TRBJ1-1	many	NA	TRBV11-1	TGTGCCAGCAAACGGGACACGATGACTGAAGCTTTCTTT	CASKRDTMTEAFF
TRBJ1-5	many	TRBD1	TRBV20-1	TGCAGTGCTAGAGAATCAACAGGGGGCCGTGCGCCCCAGCATTTT	CSARESTGGRAPQHF
TRBJ1-2	many	TRBD1	TRBV7-2	TGTGCCAGCAGCACCCGGACAGGGAGAAGGGTGAATGGCTACACCTTC	CASSTRTGRRVNGYTF
TRBJ2-1	NA	NA	TRBV9	TGTGCCAGCAGCTCGTTCGAGAATGAGCAGTTCTTC	CASSSFENEQFF
TRBJ2-5	few	NA	TRBV12-1	TGTGCCAGCCTAGCCGACACAGCTCATCAAGAGACCCAGTACTTC	CASLADTAHQETQYF
TRBJ1-1	few	NA	TRBV6-5	TGTGCCAGCAGTTACGATCGGGGGGGATCTAGTGAAGCTTTCTTT	CASSYDRGGSSEAFF
TRBJ1-6	many	NA	TRBV12-3/TRBV12-4	TGTGCCAGCAGTTTCCGTGGGTCACCCCTCCACTTT	CASSFRGSPLHF
TRBJ2-2	few	NA	TRBV2	TGTGCCAGCAGGGAAAGTACAGGACGCACCGGGGAGCTGTTTTTT	CASRESTGRTGELFF